This T cell receptor (beta chain) was recorded in a study of glioma-infiltrating T cells. Amplification of TCR alpha and beta CDR3 regions from RNA used iRepertoire nested multiplex PCR. TCRdb used MiXCR to reprocess the multiplex PCR reads, holding one entry per CDR3 protein. The data show 100,000 to 150,000 distinct CDR3 sequences, with roughly 25% seen just once and nearly 15% held by the top ten. Notes on this clonotype: The junction and the germline gene differ at one end; a read error may be behind it.

The clonotype originates from a human donor with low-grade glioma or glioblastoma, undergoing nonglioma brain surgery, or in good health (not recorded which). The sample comprised glioma tissue, nonneoplastic brain tissue, or PBMCs (not recorded which).

CDR3 protein: CSVDATGTSCEQYF. CDR3 nucleotide sequence: TGCAGCGTTGACGCCACAGGTACCTCCTGCGAGCAGTACTTC. The chain couples TRBV29-1 to TRBJ2-7; a weak D match, TRBD1 (5 bases). This CDR3 spans 14 amino acids. Germline-derived CDR1 and CDR2 are SQVTM and ANQGSEA.